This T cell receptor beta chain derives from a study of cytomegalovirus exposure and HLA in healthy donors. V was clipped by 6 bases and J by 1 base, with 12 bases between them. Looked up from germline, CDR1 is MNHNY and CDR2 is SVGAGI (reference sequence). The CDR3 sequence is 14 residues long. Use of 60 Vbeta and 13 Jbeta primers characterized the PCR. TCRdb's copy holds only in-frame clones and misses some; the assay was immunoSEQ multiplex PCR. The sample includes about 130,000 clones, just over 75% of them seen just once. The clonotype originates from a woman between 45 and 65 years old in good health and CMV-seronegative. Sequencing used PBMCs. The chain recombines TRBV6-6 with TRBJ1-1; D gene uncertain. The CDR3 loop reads CASRNGGENTEAFF. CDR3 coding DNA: TGTGCCAGCAGAAACGGCGGGGAGAACACTGAAGCTTTCTTT.